These 27 T cell receptor beta chains were sequenced from one sample in a study of shared clonotypes between healthy human individuals. Profiling relied on immunoSEQ multiplex PCR, and the TCRdb table lists in-frame clones only, not all of them. The sample carries fewer than 1.8 million clones, approximately 98.5% recorded once. Sequenced sample: naive CD4+ T cells sorted from blood. Regarding subset: CD45RA+ positively selected. These receptors all stem from a man aged 25-45 years in good health.

The chain employs TRBV6-5 and TRBJ2-7; 7 nucleotides agree with TRBD2. J was trimmed by 0 bases and V by 6 bases; bases with no gene match: 8. This CDR3 region has 15 residues. CDR1 and CDR2 (germline): MNHEY, SVGAGI. This CDR3 reads CASRPLAGASYEQYF. The CDR3 DNA reads as TGTGCCAGCAGACCCTTGGCGGGAGCCTCCTACGAGCAGTACTTC.

The V gene is TRBV9, the J gene TRBJ2-1, with D possibly matching TRBD2 (7 bases). This CDR3 contains 15 residues. Germline V gives CDR1 SGDLS, CDR2 YYNGEE. V lost 0 bases to trimming and J lost 6 bases, with 13 bases between them. The CDR3 DNA sequence: TGTGCCAGCAGCGTAGCCCACAGGGAGGGCAATGAGCAGTTCTTC. It codes for CASSVAHREGNEQFF.

The V gene is TRBV11-3, the J gene TRBJ2-2; D may correspond to TRBD1 or TRBD2 (5 bases each). This CDR3 contains 16 residues. V lost 5 bases to trimming and J lost 2 bases, with 15 bases between them. Germline V gene lookup returns CDR1 SGHNT and CDR2 YENEEA. For the CDR3, the DNA is TGTGCCAGCAGCCCACCGGGACCAGCAAACACCGGGGAGCTGTTTTTT. The encoded protein is CASSPPGPANTGELFF.

CDR3 amino acids: CASSSKRSPTDTQYF. In DNA form, the CDR3 reads TGTGCCAGCAGTTCAAAGCGTTCCCCCACAGATACGCAGTATTTT. The rearrangement joins TRBV27 to TRBJ2-3, with unresolved D. Between the trimmed V and J ends, which lost 4 bases and 2 bases, there was a span of 13 bases. CDR1 is MNHEY and CDR2 is SMNVEV in the germline V gene (reference sequence). CDR3 size: 15 residues.

V usage is TRBV5-1 and J usage is TRBJ2-5; 8 bases agree with TRBD1. The CDR3 sequence is 14 residues long. The ends lost 6 bases at V and 3 bases at J; junction bases unmatched: 7. Germline V gene data show CDR1 as SGHRS and CDR2 as YFSETQ. Written as DNA, the CDR3 is TGCGCCAGCAACATACAGGGGGAGAAAGAGACCCAGTACTTC. This codes for CASNIQGEKETQYF.

V gene TRBV5-1 combines with J gene TRBJ2-4; tentatively, D is TRBD1 (6 bases). The length of the CDR3 is 15 residues. Trimming removed 7 bases at V and 0 bases at J, with 14 bases between. Germline values: CDR1 SGHRS, CDR2 YFSETQ. The CDR3 here is CASPGQTLAKNIQYF. The CDR3 bases are TGCGCCAGCCCTGGACAGACCTTAGCCAAAAACATTCAGTACTTC. Using reference TRBV5-1 and TRBJ2-4 for the parts outside the CDR3, the full variable domain is KAGVTQTPRYLIKTRGQQVTLSCSPISGHRSVSWYQQTPGQGLQFLFEYFSETQRNKGNFPGRFSGRQFSNSRSEMNVSTLELGDSALYLCASPGQTLAKNIQYFGAGTRLSVL.

V gene TRBV6-5 combines with J gene TRBJ1-2; no clear D gene. V dropped 0 bases and J dropped 3 bases, with 11 bases sitting between them. This CDR3 is built from 15 residues. CDR1 is MNHEY and CDR2 is SVGAGI in the germline V gene. The CDR3 loop is CASSYSAGIDYGYTF. The CDR3 bases are TGTGCCAGCAGTTACTCGGCCGGGATTGACTATGGCTACACCTTC.

The chain has TRBV10-2 and TRBJ2-3; either TRBD1 or TRBD2 may fit D (5 bases each). V was cut by 3 bases and J by 2 bases, with 12 bases left in between. Germline CDR1 WSHSY, CDR2 SAAADI. CDR3 length equals 15 residues. This chain's CDR3 is CASSDLGRYTDTQYF. The CDR3 DNA reads as TGCGCCAGCAGTGACCTGGGACGGTACACAGATACGCAGTATTTT.

This chain links TRBV5-6 with TRBJ2-7; tentative D call: TRBD2 (6 bases). CDR3 length: 16 amino acids. Per the germline V gene, CDR1 is SGHDT and CDR2 is YYEEEE. V shed 4 bases and J shed 1 base, with 18 bases lying between them. The CDR3 is CASSLGFFGGSYEQYF. For the CDR3, the DNA is TGTGCCAGCAGCCTGGGGTTTTTCGGGGGATCCTACGAGCAGTACTTC.

J is TRBJ2-5 and V is TRBV6-1; perhaps TRBD1 as D (5 bases). V shed 6 bases and J shed 14 bases, with 19 bases lying between them. The CDR3 runs to 12 residues. Germline V CDR1 and CDR2: MNHNS, SASEGT. The CDR3 is CASRPPQGPGYF. CDR3 DNA: TGTGCCAGCAGGCCCCCCCAGGGCCCCGGTTACTTC.

CDR3 DNA: TGTGCCAGCAGCGTAGTAAGGGACAGCCAGGGCTATGGCTACACCTTC. Its translation is CASSVVRDSQGYGYTF. The chain recombines TRBV9 with TRBJ1-2; TRBD1 matches 7 bases. The CDR3 has 16 residues. The V gene's germline CDR1 is SGDLS and CDR2 YYNGEE. Trimming at V came to 0 bases and at J to 4 bases, leaving 9 bases not matched to a gene. Combining the CDR3 with reference TRBV9 and TRBJ1-2 gives the whole variable domain DSGVTQTPKHLITATGQRVTLRCSPRSGDLSVYWYQQSLDQGLQFLIQYYNGEERAKGNILERFSAQQFPDLHSELNLSSLELGDSALYFCASSVVRDSQGYGYTFGSGTRLTVV.

This chain uses TRBV5-1 with TRBJ2-5, with D perhaps matching TRBD1 (6 bases). The CDR3 is made up of 15 amino acids. Germline V CDR1 and CDR2: SGHRS, YFSETQ. The V gene lost 6 bases and the J gene lost 2 bases, with 17 bases spanning the gap. In DNA, the CDR3 is TGCGCCAGCAAGGAGCTTGGGACACAGCAAGAGACCCAGTACTTC. The encoded protein is CASKELGTQQETQYF.

This clone showed up just once. This rearrangement joins TRBV4-1 to TRBJ2-1; D gene uncertain. Germline values: CDR1 MGHRA, CDR2 YSYEKL. The ends were cut back, 0 bases at V and 4 bases at J, with 16 bases in the middle. CDR3 length equals 17 residues. CDR3 nucleotide sequence: TGCGCCAGCAGCCAAGATGCTCGGTGGGAAGGGTACAATGAGCAGTTCTTC. Protein sequence: CASSQDARWEGYNEQFF.

In regard to this clone: This same CDR3 is encoded by further DNA sequences in the sample. CDR3 loop: CASSLELAGYNEQFF. The CDR3 DNA is TGCGCCAGCAGCTTGGAACTAGCGGGGTACAATGAGCAGTTCTTC. The V gene is TRBV5-1, the J gene TRBJ2-1, with 10 bases matching TRBD2. The CDR3 runs 15 residues. Trimming removed 0 bases from V and 4 bases from J; junction bases left unmatched: 1. Germline CDR1 SGHRS, CDR2 YFSETQ.

This clone was seen only once. The V call is TRBV6-6, the J call TRBJ2-3; perhaps TRBD2 as D (6 bases). V was cut by 6 bases and J by 0 bases, with 16 bases left in between. The CDR3 spans 16 residues. Germline lookup yields CDR1 MNHNY and CDR2 SVGAGI (reference sequence). CDR3 nucleotide sequence: TGTGCCAGCAGGGGAGGAGGAACTGCTAGCACAGATACGCAGTATTTT. Amino acids: CASRGGGTASTDTQYF.

The chain couples TRBV2 to TRBJ1-2; D is ambiguous. Germline V CDR1 and CDR2: SNHLY, FYNNEI. The length of the CDR3 is 13 residues. V lost 2 bases and J lost 4, with 8 bases in between. CDR3 amino acids: CASSETRPYGYTF. The CDR3, as DNA: TGTGCCAGCAGTGAAACACGCCCCTATGGCTACACCTTC. Full variable domain (outside the CDR3, taken from reference TRBV2 and TRBJ1-2): EPEVTQTPSHQVTQMGQEVILRCVPISNHLYFYWYRQILGQKVEFLVSFYNNEISEKSEIFDDQFSVERPDGSNFTLKIRSTKLEDSAMYFCASSETRPYGYTFGSGTRLTVV.

The genes are TRBV12-5 and TRBJ2-7; D is unresolved. Germline CDR1 LGHNT, CDR2 FRNRAP. The length of the CDR3 is 18 residues. Trimming took off 2 bases at V and 3 bases at J, with 23 bases between the two ends. The CDR3 DNA sequence: TGTGCTAGTGGTTTGTCCCCGAGTAGCTACCTGCCTATCTACGAGCAGTACTTC. It codes for CASGLSPSSYLPIYEQYF.

V gene TRBV2 combines with J gene TRBJ1-4, with D uncertain. This CDR3 has 13 amino acids. Trimming removed 6 bases from V and 7 bases from J, with 12 bases in between. CDR1 is SNHLY, CDR2 FYNNEI, per germline. CDR3 in DNA: TGTGCCAGCAGGTCGGTGGTGGGTGAAAAACTGTTTTTT. This codes for CASRSVVGEKLFF.

This clone was observed a single time. The chain couples TRBV18 to TRBJ1-1, with a possible D match to TRBD1 (6 bases). The CDR3 consists of 14 residues. From germline, CDR1 is KGHSH and CDR2 LQKENI. Trimming took 0 bases from V and 7 from J, leaving 12 bases between them. CDR3: CASSPPRGLVEAFF. The CDR3 DNA reads TGTGCCAGCTCACCACCGAGGGGGTTAGTTGAAGCTTTCTTT.

V and J are TRBV15 and TRBJ2-5, with 12 positions matching TRBD2. Germline CDR1 reads LNHNV; CDR2 reads YYDKDF (reference sequence). This CDR3 comprises 17 residues. V dropped 1 base and J dropped 5; count of bases not matched to a gene: 8. The CDR3 region is CATSRGPTSGRLETQYF. DNA for the CDR3: TGTGCCACCAGCAGAGGACCGACTAGCGGGAGATTGGAGACCCAGTACTTC.

This chain uses TRBV30 with TRBJ1-1; no clear D gene. There are 14 residues in the CDR3. Germline V lookup: CDR1 GTSNPN, CDR2 SVGIG (reference sequence). Trimming took 0 bases from V and 4 from J, leaving 12 bases between them. CDR3 sequence: CAWSVLKGGTEAFF. Here the CDR3 DNA reads TGTGCCTGGAGTGTATTAAAGGGTGGCACTGAAGCTTTCTTT.

The chain recombines TRBV28 with TRBJ2-3; 11 bases line up with TRBD1. Trimming at V came to 6 bases and at J to 4 bases, leaving 6 bases not matched to a gene. This CDR3 has 15 amino acids. Germline V gene sequence: CDR1 MDHEN, CDR2 SYDVKM. The CDR3 protein is CASSQGQGAPDTQYF. As DNA, the CDR3 is TGTGCCAGCAGCCAAGGACAGGGGGCGCCAGATACGCAGTATTTT.

The DNA for the CDR3 is TGCAGTGCTATAGCGGCGGGGGAGCAGTTCTTC. Protein: CSAIAAGEQFF. This chain connects TRBV20-1 to TRBJ2-1; D perhaps matches TRBD2 (6 bases). V lost 4 bases, J lost 10 bases, and 11 bases lay in between. Germline V gene data show CDR1 as DFQATT and CDR2 as SNEGSKA (reference sequence). CDR3 length: 11 residues.

This chain uses TRBV6-5 with TRBJ2-7, with TRBD1 matching 7 bases. This CDR3 contains 14 residues. Germline CDR1 is MNHEY and CDR2 is SVGAGI. The V and J ends lost 6 bases and 5 bases, in that order; junction bases with no gene match: 10. CDR3 sequence (DNA): TGTGCCAGCAGCACCCGGGACAGCATCGACGAGCAGTACTTC. As protein: CASSTRDSIDEQYF.

The chain combines TRBV13 with TRBJ2-7; 8 bases map to TRBD1. The V segment lost 6 bases and the J segment 6 bases; nucleotides outside the gene matches: 10. Germline V gene lookup returns CDR1 PRHDT and CDR2 FYEKMQ (reference sequence). The CDR3 runs 14 residues. The DNA for the CDR3 is TGTGCCAGCAGTTTTTTCTCACAGGGGGTCGAGCAGTACTTC. It is translated as CASSFFSQGVEQYF.

This clone was detected only once. The chain carries TRBV9 and TRBJ1-2; 8 nucleotides align to TRBD1. The CDR3 length is 13 residues. CDR1 and CDR2 (germline): SGDLS, YYNGEE. V lost 4 bases and J lost 4; bases outside the gene matches: 3. This chain's CDR3 is CASSNGTGYGYTF. CDR3 in DNA: TGTGCCAGCAGCAACGGGACAGGCTATGGCTACACCTTC.

J is TRBJ2-7 and V is TRBV18; D ambiguous. The length of the CDR3 is 17 residues. Germline V gene lookup returns CDR1 KGHSH and CDR2 LQKENI. With 2 bases removed from V and 4 bases from J, the gap between germline ends came to 21 bases. The CDR3 coding sequence is TGTGCCAGCTCACCAATTTACGACACAAACTTGGGTTACGAGCAGTACTTC. Its protein product is CASSPIYDTNLGYEQYF. Drawing the rest from reference TRBV18 and TRBJ2-7, the complete variable domain is NAGVMQNPRHLVRRRGQEARLRCSPMKGHSHVYWYRQLPEEGLKFMVYLQKENIIDESGMPKERFSAEFPKEGPSILRIQQVVRGDSAAYFCASSPIYDTNLGYEQYFGPGTRLTVT.